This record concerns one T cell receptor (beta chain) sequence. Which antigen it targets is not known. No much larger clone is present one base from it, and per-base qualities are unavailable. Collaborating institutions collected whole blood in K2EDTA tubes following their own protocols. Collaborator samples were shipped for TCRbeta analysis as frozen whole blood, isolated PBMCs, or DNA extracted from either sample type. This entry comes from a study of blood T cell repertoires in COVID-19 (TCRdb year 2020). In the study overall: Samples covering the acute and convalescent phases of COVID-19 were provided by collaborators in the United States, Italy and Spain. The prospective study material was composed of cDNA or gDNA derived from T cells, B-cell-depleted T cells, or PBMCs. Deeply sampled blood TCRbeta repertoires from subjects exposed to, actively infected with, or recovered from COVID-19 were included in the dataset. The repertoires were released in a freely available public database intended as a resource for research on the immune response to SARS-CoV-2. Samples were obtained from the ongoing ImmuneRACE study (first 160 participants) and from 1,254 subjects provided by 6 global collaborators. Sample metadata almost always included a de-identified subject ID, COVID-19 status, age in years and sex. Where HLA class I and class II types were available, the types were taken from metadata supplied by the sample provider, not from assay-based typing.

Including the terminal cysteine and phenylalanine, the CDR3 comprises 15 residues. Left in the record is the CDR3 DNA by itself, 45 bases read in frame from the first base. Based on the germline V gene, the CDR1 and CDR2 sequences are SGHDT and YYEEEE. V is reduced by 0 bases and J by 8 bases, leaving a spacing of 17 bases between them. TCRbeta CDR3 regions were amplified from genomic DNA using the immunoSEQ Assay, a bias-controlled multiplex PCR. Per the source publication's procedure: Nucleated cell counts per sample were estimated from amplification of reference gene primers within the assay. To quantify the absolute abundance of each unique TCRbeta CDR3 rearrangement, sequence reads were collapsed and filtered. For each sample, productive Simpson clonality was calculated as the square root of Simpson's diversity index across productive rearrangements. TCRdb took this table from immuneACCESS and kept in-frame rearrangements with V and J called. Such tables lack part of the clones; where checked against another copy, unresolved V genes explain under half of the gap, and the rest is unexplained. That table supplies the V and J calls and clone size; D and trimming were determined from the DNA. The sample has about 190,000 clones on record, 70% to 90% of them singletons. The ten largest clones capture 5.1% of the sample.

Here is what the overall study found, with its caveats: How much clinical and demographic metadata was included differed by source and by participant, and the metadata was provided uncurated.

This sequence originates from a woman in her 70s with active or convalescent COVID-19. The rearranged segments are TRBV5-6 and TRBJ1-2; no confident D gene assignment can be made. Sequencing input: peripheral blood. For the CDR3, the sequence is CASSLEVRVGGGYTF. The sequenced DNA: TGTGCCAGCAGCTTGGAGGTTAGGGTAGGAGGGGGCTACACCTTC.